The 24 T cell receptor beta chains reported below all come from one sample, sequenced in a study of blood T cell repertoires in COVID-19. Some clones are missing from TCRdb's copy, which holds only in-frame ones; the method was immunoSEQ multiplex PCR. The sample shows more than 95,000 clones, 84% of them seen only once. Specimen: peripheral blood. The source of these receptors is a human donor in a cohort sampled during active COVID-19.

The CDR3 bases are TGCGCCAGCAGCCGCCGGGGACAAAGCTCCTACAATGAGCAGTTCTTC. Its protein product is CASSRRGQSSYNEQFF. This chain uses TRBV5-1 with TRBJ2-1, with a possible D match to TRBD1 (6 bases). The CDR3 runs 16 residues. Germline lookup yields CDR1 SGHRS and CDR2 YFSETQ. Trimming removed 4 bases from V and 0 bases from J, with 14 bases in between.

The DNA of the CDR3 is TGTGCCAGCAGTTTCTACGACTATGGCTACACCTTC. Translating gives CASSFYDYGYTF. V and J are TRBV12-3 or TRBV12-4 and TRBJ1-2, with D hard to call. V lost 3 bases, J lost 3 bases, and 5 bases lay in between. This CDR3 spans 12 amino acids.

This clone has just a few counts. This rearrangement joins TRBV3-1 (or the pseudogene TRBV3-2) to TRBJ1-5; no firm D call. Trimming stripped 3 bases from V and 4 bases from J, with 10 bases between. Germline CDR1 LGHDT, CDR2 YNNKEL (reference sequence). The CDR3 is made up of 14 amino acids. CDR3 sequence (DNA): TGTGCCAGCAGCCACGGCAGCGGGAATCAGCCCCAGCATTTT. Translating gives CASSHGSGNQPQHF.

The V gene is TRBV5-4, the J gene TRBJ2-7, with TRBD1 matching 7 bases. V trimming: 1 base; J trimming: 1 base; junction bases outside the gene matches: 2. The CDR3 is made up of 14 amino acids. Per the germline V gene, CDR1 is SGHNT and CDR2 is YYREEE (reference sequence). CDR3 DNA sequence: TGTGCCAGCAGCTTGCGGGACAGTTCCTACGAGCAGTACTTC. Residues: CASSLRDSSYEQYF.

The V gene is TRBV15, the J gene TRBJ2-3, with 14 nucleotides matching TRBD2. Germline loops: CDR1 LNHNV, CDR2 YYDKDF (reference sequence). The ends lost 5 bases at V and 4 bases at J; junction bases unmatched: 8. This CDR3 has 17 amino acids. The CDR3 is CATSRGGLAGEADTQYF. The CDR3 DNA follows: TGTGCCACCAGCCGAGGGGGACTAGCGGGGGAGGCAGATACGCAGTATTTT. Together with reference TRBV15 and TRBJ2-3, the CDR3 gives the full variable domain: DAMVIQNPRYQVTQFGKPVTLSCSQTLNHNVMYWYQQKSSQAPKLLFHYYDKDFNNEADTPDNFQSRRPNTSFCFLDIRSPGLGDTAMYLCATSRGGLAGEADTQYFGPGTRLTVL.

The chain links TRBV2 to TRBJ2-1; perhaps TRBD1 as D (6 bases). The ends were cut back, 5 bases at V and 5 bases at J, with 19 bases in the middle. This CDR3 comprises 16 residues. The V gene's germline CDR1 is SNHLY and CDR2 FYNNEI. In nucleotides, the CDR3 is TGTGCCAGCAGTCGGACAGCCAGTATTTCTCACAATGAGCAGTTCTTC. It is translated as CASSRTASISHNEQFF.

The chain has TRBV3-1 (or the pseudogene TRBV3-2) and TRBJ2-5, with a weak D call TRBD1 (6 bases). The CDR3 consists of 17 residues. The ends were cut back, 5 bases at V and 6 bases at J, with 25 bases in the middle. CDR1 is LGHDT, CDR2 YNNKEL, per germline (reference sequence). CDR3 loop: CASSWSVGDTGLKTQYF. Written as DNA, the CDR3 is TGTGCCAGCAGCTGGAGCGTAGGGGACACCGGGTTAAAGACCCAGTACTTC.

V and J are TRBV6-2 or TRBV6-3 and TRBJ1-1; perhaps TRBD1 as D (5 bases). The CDR3 is 14 amino acids. Trimming removed 6 bases at V and 6 bases at J, with 17 bases between. Germline V gene sequence: CDR1 MNHEY, CDR2 SVGEGT. This chain's CDR3 is CASSWGGRRPEAFF. In DNA, the CDR3 is TGTGCCAGCAGCTGGGGGGGGAGGAGGCCTGAAGCTTTCTTT.

The CDR3 reads CASSQGITGTQSNYGYTF. The CDR3 DNA reads TGCGCCAGCAGCCAAGGTATAACAGGGACCCAATCTAACTATGGCTACACCTTC. The chain joins TRBV4-1 to TRBJ1-2; a possible D gene is TRBD1 (6 bases). Trimming removed 1 base from V and 0 bases from J, with 18 bases in between. Germline V gives CDR1 MGHRA, CDR2 YSYEKL. The CDR3 contains 18 residues.

This chain joins TRBV5-1 and TRBJ1-1, with a weak D call TRBD1 (6 bases). This CDR3 contains 18 residues. The V and J ends lost 0 bases and 0 bases respectively, with 18 bases between them. The germline gives CDR1 SGHRS, CDR2 YFSETQ. For the CDR3, the DNA is TGCGCCAGCAGCTTGGACGCAAGGGGGATGGGCATGAACACTGAAGCTTTCTTT. Encoded protein: CASSLDARGMGMNTEAFF.

CDR3 coding DNA: TGTGCCAGCAGAACGGGACAGGGGAAGGGAAACATTCAGTACTTC. This translates into CASRTGQGKGNIQYF. This chain uses TRBV6-6 with TRBJ2-4, with 10 bases fitting TRBD1. Germline V gene lookup returns CDR1 MNHNY and CDR2 SVGAGI (reference sequence). The J segment lost 6 bases and the V segment lost 6 bases, leaving 8 bases of the junction unmatched. This CDR3 contains 15 residues.

CDR3 sequence: CASSPERTGIWYGYTF. CDR3 bases: TGTGCCAGCTCACCCGAACGGACAGGGATTTGGTATGGCTACACCTTC. The chain has TRBV18 and TRBJ1-2, with 8 bases aligning to TRBD1. This CDR3 contains 16 residues. V lost 3 bases, J lost 5 bases, and 11 bases stayed unmatched. CDR1 is KGHSH and CDR2 is LQKENI in the germline V gene.

V is TRBV6-5 and J is TRBJ1-5; no definite D call. V was shortened by 0 bases and J by 3 bases, with 12 bases between the two germline ends. The CDR3 has 16 residues. From germline, CDR1 is MNHEY and CDR2 SVGAGI. As DNA, the CDR3 is TGTGCCAGCAGTTACTCCGGAGGGAAGCCCAATCAGCCCCAGCATTTT. Its translation: CASSYSGGKPNQPQHF.

This clone was observed a single time. This chain uses TRBV5-5 with TRBJ2-7; D not resolved. The length of the CDR3 is 15 residues. Germline loops: CDR1 SGHKS, CDR2 YYEKEE (reference sequence). V gave up 0 bases and J gave up 2 bases, with 12 bases separating them. The CDR3 is CASSLGSFPPYEQYF. The CDR3 DNA is TGTGCCAGCAGCTTGGGTTCCTTCCCCCCCTACGAGCAGTACTTC. Complete variable domain (other parts from reference TRBV5-5 and TRBJ2-7): DAGVTQSPTHLIKTRGQQVTLRCSPISGHKSVSWYQQVLGQGPQFIFQYYEKEERGRGNFPDRFSARQFPNYSSELNVNALLLGDSALYLCASSLGSFPPYEQYFGPGTRLTVT.

This clone has a single count. The chain has TRBV7-9 and TRBJ2-6; 7 bases fit TRBD2. V gave up 5 bases and J gave up 1 base; unmatched junction bases: 5. CDR1 and CDR2 from the germline V gene are SEHNR and FQNEAQ (reference sequence). This CDR3 comprises 16 residues. The CDR3 is CASSPPGRSGANVLTF. The CDR3 coding sequence is TGTGCCAGCAGCCCCCCCGGGAGGTCTGGGGCCAACGTCCTGACTTTC.

The genes are TRBV4-2 and TRBJ2-2; unclear D gene. Germline CDR1 LGHNA, CDR2 YNFKEQ. There are 16 residues in the CDR3. With 4 bases removed from V and 6 bases from J, the gap between germline ends came to 18 bases. The CDR3 here is CASSPRSVEVAGELFF. Here the CDR3 DNA reads TGTGCCAGCAGCCCACGATCGGTTGAGGTCGCCGGGGAGCTGTTTTTT.

The gene calls are TRBV5-1 and TRBJ2-5, with 10 bases lining up with TRBD1. V lost 0 bases, J lost 4 bases, and 3 bases stayed unmatched. This CDR3 region has 15 residues. Germline CDR1 SGHRS, CDR2 YFSETQ. Written as DNA, the CDR3 is TGCGCCAGCAGCTTGGTGGGACAGGGGATAGAGACCCAGTACTTC. It encodes CASSLVGQGIETQYF.

The gene calls are TRBV7-3 and TRBJ2-7; weak D call: TRBD1 (5 bases). There are 14 residues in the CDR3. CDR1 SGHTA and CDR2 FQGTGA come from the germline V gene. The V end lost 1 base, the J end lost 2 bases, and 9 bases lay between the germline ends. The CDR3 DNA sequence: TGTGCCAGCAGCTTAAGCCAGGGTCCCTACGAGCAGTACTTC. It codes for CASSLSQGPYEQYF.

The chain uses TRBV5-5 and TRBJ1-1, with a tentative D call TRBD1 (5 bases). Germline CDR1 SGHKS, CDR2 YYEKEE (reference sequence). The CDR3 is 15 amino acids. V lost 1 base and J lost 1, with 11 bases in between. CDR3: CASSLFQGQNTEAFF. Written as DNA, the CDR3 is TGTGCCAGCAGCTTGTTCCAGGGTCAGAACACTGAAGCTTTCTTT.

The chain couples TRBV15 to TRBJ1-3; no clear D gene. V was trimmed by 0 bases and J by 4 bases, leaving 10 bases between them. This CDR3 spans 15 amino acids. Germline V CDR1 and CDR2: LNHNV, YYDKDF (reference sequence). CDR3 sequence reads: CATSRDVGLGNTIYF. For the CDR3, the DNA is TGTGCCACCAGCAGAGATGTTGGCTTAGGAAACACCATATATTTT.

The chain employs TRBV7-9 and TRBJ1-1; D unclear. The length of the CDR3 is 15 residues. The germline V gene has CDR1 SEHNR and CDR2 FQNEAQ (reference sequence). The V and J ends lost 2 bases and 2 bases respectively, with 12 bases between them. The CDR3 region is CASSLSDWPNTEAFF. The DNA for the CDR3 is TGTGCCAGCAGCTTATCGGACTGGCCCAACACTGAAGCTTTCTTT.

The chain links TRBV5-1 to TRBJ1-2; D gene uncertain. CDR3 length: 14 residues. Germline CDR1 is SGHRS and CDR2 is YFSETQ. Trimming took off 4 bases at V and 4 bases at J, with 14 bases between the two ends. The CDR3: CASSQTTTAYGYTF. As DNA, the CDR3 is TGCGCCAGCAGCCAAACCACCACAGCCTATGGCTACACCTTC.

The V and J genes are TRBV5-1 and TRBJ2-3; TRBD2 matches at 12 bases. V was clipped by 4 bases and J by 4 bases; unmatched bases: 13. Looked up from germline, CDR1 is SGHRS and CDR2 is YFSETQ. The CDR3 extends over 18 amino acids. CDR3 nucleotide sequence: TGCGCCAGCAGCACCGGGACAAGAGGACTAGCGGGGTCAGATACGCAGTATTTT. Its protein is CASSTGTRGLAGSDTQYF. Variable domain in full (rest from reference TRBV5-1 and TRBJ2-3): KAGVTQTPRYLIKTRGQQVTLSCSPISGHRSVSWYQQTPGQGLQFLFEYFSETQRNKGNFPGRFSGRQFSNSRSEMNVSTLELGDSALYLCASSTGTRGLAGSDTQYFGPGTRLTVL.

The rearrangement links TRBV2 to TRBJ2-5; 12 nucleotides agree with TRBD2. The CDR3 covers 16 residues. With 4 bases clipped from V and 1 base from J, the junction kept 4 bases outside the gene matches. Germline lookup yields CDR1 SNHLY and CDR2 FYNNEI. CDR3 bases: TGTGCCAGCAGTGGCGGACTAGCGGGGACCCAAGAGACCCAGTACTTC. Encoded protein: CASSGGLAGTQETQYF.